This T cell receptor (beta chain) was sequenced during a study of shared clonotypes between healthy human individuals. Study-wide background: Per donor, three plates held CD4 naive cells, three held CD4 memory, two held CD8 naive and one held CD8 memory.

The CDR3 runs to 17 residues. Germline trimming cut 5 bases from V and 4 bases from J; bases unmatched to any gene: 12. Germline CDR1 and CDR2: SEHNR and FQNEAQ (reference sequence). As for this clone: The target antigen is unknown.

General study points: A limitation of the genetic and exposure-history diversity represented arose from few donors.

The authors split each subset's genomic DNA evenly across several immunoSEQ plates. The data were produced by immunoSEQ multiplex PCR, yet TCRdb's version contains in-frame clones alone and is incomplete. Seen here are 2,500,000 or so clones, approximately 92% observed once, and the top ten hold under 0.15%. Partitioning of CD4+ cells yielded a CD45RA+ naive subset and a CD45RA-negative memory subset. Material for sequencing was naive CD4+ T cells sorted from blood. Described subset: CD45RA+ positively selected. The chain joins TRBV7-9 to TRBJ1-1, with 11 bases aligning to TRBD1. The receptor was derived from a man aged 18-30 years in good health. CDR3 in DNA: TGTGCCAGCAGCCTGGGACAGGGGGTTGGGTTGGGCACTGAAGCTTTCTTT. Its translation: CASSLGQGVGLGTEAFF.